This T cell receptor (beta chain) was identified during a study of shared T cell receptors in the human thymus. J lost 7 bases, V lost 4 bases, and 6 bases had no gene match. The CDR3 covers 15 residues. CDR1 LGHNA and CDR2 YSLEER come from the germline V gene. Sequencing used immunoSEQ multiplex PCR; TCRdb keeps in-frame clones, though not all of them. The sample lists 500,000 to 850,000 clones; around 87% were seen once. In addition, the sample was reused for a study of human thymus T cells. That study adds: Apparent bias marked the V and J gene usage of thymic and blood repertoires.

Sequencing was done on a sample of thymocytes. This chain joins TRBV4-3 and TRBJ1-6, with 8 positions matching TRBD1. The sequence derives from a boy younger than two with a congenital heart defect. The CDR3: CASSRQGQGNSPLHF. In DNA, the CDR3 is TGCGCCAGCAGCCGACAGGGGCAGGGAAATTCACCCCTCCACTTT.